Below are 3 T cell receptor beta chains sequenced from a single sample in a study of OX40 agonist ivuxolimab in advanced cancers. Using immunoSEQ multiplex PCR, the repertoire was profiled, and TCRdb retains in-frame clones only, with some absent. The sample contains roughly 77,000 clones, about nine tenths of which appear only once. The material sequenced was CD4+ or CD8+ T cells sorted from blood, taken in a trial of the OX40 agonist ivuxolimab. These receptor sequences come from an adult with an advanced solid tumor such as melanoma, head and neck, liver or kidney cancer.

The chain links TRBV27 to TRBJ2-2; 10 bases are a match to TRBD2. CDR3 length: 17 amino acids. Per the germline V gene, CDR1 is MNHEY and CDR2 is SMNVEV (reference sequence). Losses at the gene ends were 2 bases for V and 5 bases for J; bases not matched to a gene: 8. CDR3 sequence (DNA): TGTGCCAGCAGTTTACTACTGAGCGGGGGGGCGACCGGGGAGCTGTTTTTT. It is translated as CASSLLLSGGATGELFF.

V gene TRBV6-1 combines with J gene TRBJ2-1, with D perhaps matching TRBD2 (5 bases). The CDR3 totals 11 residues. The V and J ends lost 6 bases and 10 bases respectively, with 10 bases between them. Germline loops: CDR1 MNHNS, CDR2 SASEGT. The CDR3 reads CASSPPGEQFF. DNA for the CDR3: TGTGCCAGCAGCCCACCGGGGGAGCAGTTCTTC.

This rearrangement joins TRBV25-1 to TRBJ2-7; 8 bases fit TRBD1. Germline-derived CDR1 and CDR2 are MGHDK and SYGVNS. The V and J ends lost 0 bases and 5 bases, in that order; junction bases with no gene match: 9. The CDR3 is made up of 16 amino acids. The DNA for the CDR3 is TGTGCCAGCAGTGAATACTTGCAGGGGGCGATTGACGAGCAGTACTTC. It encodes CASSEYLQGAIDEQYF.